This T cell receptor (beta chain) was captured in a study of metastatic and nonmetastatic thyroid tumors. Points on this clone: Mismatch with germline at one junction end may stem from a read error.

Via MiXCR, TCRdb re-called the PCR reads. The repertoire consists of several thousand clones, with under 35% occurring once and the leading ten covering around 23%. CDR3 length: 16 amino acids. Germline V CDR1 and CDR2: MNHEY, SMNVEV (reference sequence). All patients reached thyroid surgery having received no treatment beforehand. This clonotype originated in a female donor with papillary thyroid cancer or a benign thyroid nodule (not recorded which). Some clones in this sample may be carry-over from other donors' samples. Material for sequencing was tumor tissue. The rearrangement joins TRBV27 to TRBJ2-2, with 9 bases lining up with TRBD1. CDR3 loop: CASSFGTGLDTGELFF. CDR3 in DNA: TGTGCCAGCAGTTTTGGGACAGGGTTGGACACCGGCGAGCTGTTTTTT.